This is a list of T cell receptor beta chains from one sample in a study of blood T cell repertoires in COVID-19. Data came from immunoSEQ multiplex PCR; TCRdb stores just in-frame clones and leaves some out. This table holds about 310,000 clones, roughly 86% found once. Sequencing input: PBMCs or T cells enriched from blood (not recorded which). The receptors here all came from a woman aged 18-29 years who had recovered from COVID-19. The CDR3 runs from the conserved cysteine through the conserved F or W. Fields, in order: J gene, CDR3 length, V gene, D gene, CDR3 DNA, CDR3 protein. A D gene is named only where the DNA matches it firmly.

J gene: TRBJ2-1; CDR3 length: 15; V gene: TRBV6-6; D gene: NA; CDR3 DNA: TGTGCCAGCAGCTCCCCGGGTAGCTCCTACAATGAGCAGTTCTTC; CDR3 protein: CASSSPGSSYNEQFF
J gene: TRBJ1-2; CDR3 length: 15; V gene: TRBV28; D gene: TRBD1; CDR3 DNA: TGTGCCAGCAGTCCCTCGGGACAGGGATCCTATGGCTACACCTTC; CDR3 protein: CASSPSGQGSYGYTF
J gene: TRBJ1-1; CDR3 length: 16; V gene: TRBV11-2; D gene: NA; CDR3 DNA: TGTGCCAGCAGCTTAGGGCCACAGGGTCGGAACACTGAAGCTTTCTTT; CDR3 protein: CASSLGPQGRNTEAFF
J gene: TRBJ2-5; CDR3 length: 14; V gene: TRBV3-1/TRBV3-2; D gene: NA; CDR3 DNA: TGTGCCAGCAGCCCCTTGGACGGGGAGGAGACCCAGTACTTC; CDR3 protein: CASSPLDGEETQYF
J gene: TRBJ1-2; CDR3 length: 12; V gene: TRBV5-5; D gene: NA; CDR3 DNA: TGTGCCAGCAGCTTGGAATACAGTGGCTACACCTTC; CDR3 protein: CASSLEYSGYTF
J gene: TRBJ2-7; CDR3 length: 15; V gene: TRBV28; D gene: TRBD2; CDR3 DNA: TGTGCCAGCAGTTTGGGACTAGCGGGAGTAGGCGAGCAGTACTTC; CDR3 protein: CASSLGLAGVGEQYF
J gene: TRBJ2-1; CDR3 length: 15; V gene: TRBV18; D gene: TRBD2; CDR3 DNA: TGTGCCAGCTCACCAAACGGGGGGAGCAGAAATGAGCAGTTCTTC; CDR3 protein: CASSPNGGSRNEQFF
J gene: TRBJ1-2; CDR3 length: 17; V gene: TRBV7-8; D gene: NA; CDR3 DNA: TGTGCCAGCAGCACCCGAGCCACAGGAGCCGCTAACTATGGCTACACCTTC; CDR3 protein: CASSTRATGAANYGYTF
J gene: TRBJ1-2; CDR3 length: 15; V gene: TRBV7-9; D gene: TRBD1; CDR3 DNA: TGTGCCAGCAGCGCATGGACAGGCGTCGGCTATGGCTACACCTTC; CDR3 protein: CASSAWTGVGYGYTF
J gene: TRBJ2-7; CDR3 length: 17; V gene: TRBV4-3; D gene: TRBD2; CDR3 DNA: TGCGCCAGCAGCCAGATCAGTGGGACTAGCGGGGGGAACGAGCAGTACTTC; CDR3 protein: CASSQISGTSGGNEQYF
J gene: TRBJ2-1; CDR3 length: 15; V gene: TRBV7-7; D gene: NA; CDR3 DNA: TGTGCCAGCAGCCCCTCACCCGGAGCCTACAATGAGCAGTTCTTC; CDR3 protein: CASSPSPGAYNEQFF
J gene: TRBJ1-1; CDR3 length: 14; V gene: TRBV7-2; D gene: NA; CDR3 DNA: TGTGCCAGCAGTCCGGTAAGGTCGGGGACTGAAGCTTTCTTT; CDR3 protein: CASSPVRSGTEAFF
J gene: TRBJ1-5; CDR3 length: 13; V gene: TRBV20-1; D gene: NA; CDR3 DNA: TGCAGTGCTAGTGGCGGCTCCAATCAGCCCCAGCATTTT; CDR3 protein: CSASGGSNQPQHF
J gene: TRBJ1-2; CDR3 length: 15; V gene: TRBV25-1; D gene: NA; CDR3 DNA: TGTGCCAGCAGTTCCTCGGGACACTTAACGAATGGCTACACCTTC; CDR3 protein: CASSSSGHLTNGYTF
J gene: TRBJ2-2; CDR3 length: 15; V gene: TRBV6-6; D gene: NA; CDR3 DNA: TGTGCCAGCAGTTACATCTCTCCCGGGACCGGGGAGCTGTTTTTT; CDR3 protein: CASSYISPGTGELFF
J gene: TRBJ2-7; CDR3 length: 15; V gene: TRBV7-2; D gene: NA; CDR3 DNA: TGTGCCAGCAGCCTATCAGGGGCCTTGGGGTACGAGCAGTACTTC; CDR3 protein: CASSLSGALGYEQYF